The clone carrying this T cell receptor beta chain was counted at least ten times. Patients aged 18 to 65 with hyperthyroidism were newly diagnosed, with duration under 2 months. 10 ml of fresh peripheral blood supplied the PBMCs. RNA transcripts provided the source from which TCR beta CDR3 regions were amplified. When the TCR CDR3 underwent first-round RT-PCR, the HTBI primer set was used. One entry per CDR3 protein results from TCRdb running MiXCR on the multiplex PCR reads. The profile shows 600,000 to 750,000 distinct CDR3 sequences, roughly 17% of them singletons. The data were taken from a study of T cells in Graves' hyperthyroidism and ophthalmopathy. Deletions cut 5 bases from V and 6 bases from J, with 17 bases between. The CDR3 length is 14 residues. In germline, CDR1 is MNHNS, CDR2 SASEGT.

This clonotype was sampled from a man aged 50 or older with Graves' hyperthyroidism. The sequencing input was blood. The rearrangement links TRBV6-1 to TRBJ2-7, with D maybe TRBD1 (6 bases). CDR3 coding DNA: TGTGCCAGCAGTCGGTTTGGACAGCACCCCGAGCAGTACTTC. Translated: CASSRFGQHPEQYF.